The clone carrying this T cell receptor beta chain has ten or more counts. The entry originates in a study of T cells in Graves' hyperthyroidism and ophthalmopathy. Amplified TCR beta CDR3 regions came from RNA transcripts. When the TCR CDR3 underwent first-round RT-PCR, the HTBI primer set was used. Using its own MiXCR run on the multiplex PCR reads, TCRdb lists one record per CDR3 protein. The sample records approximately 740,000 distinct CDR3 sequences, 13% to 15% being singletons. The sequenced sample consisted of blood. This TCR derives from a woman under 30 with Graves' hyperthyroidism.

In nucleotides, the CDR3 is TGCAGCGTTCTAACACAGGGGGGAGATTACGAGCAGTACTTC. Translating it yields CSVLTQGGDYEQYF. The chain is built from TRBV29-1 and TRBJ2-7; 8 bases map to TRBD1. After removal of 5 bases from V and 4 bases from J, the junction contained 10 bases not matched to a gene. Germline V gene data show CDR1 as SQVTM and CDR2 as ANQGSEA. This CDR3 spans 14 amino acids.